The 12 T cell receptor beta chains presented below share a single source sample, sequenced in a study of blood T cell repertoires in COVID-19. Generated by immunoSEQ multiplex PCR, the TCRdb table keeps only in-frame clones and is missing some. This sample has about 210,000 clones, with around 84% found just once. Sequenced sample: PBMCs or T cells enriched from blood (not recorded which). The receptors were sampled from a man between 40 and 49 years old who had recovered from COVID-19.

This chain connects TRBV7-9 to TRBJ2-1; 7 nucleotides align to TRBD2. The germline V gene has CDR1 SEHNR and CDR2 FQNEAQ (reference sequence). J gave up 12 bases and V 1 base, and 9 bases lay outside the gene matches. The CDR3 sequence is 14 residues long. CDR3 bases: TGTGCCAGCAGCTTAGAGCTGGGAGGGACTGGGCAGTTCTTC. Protein sequence: CASSLELGGTGQFF.

The V and J genes are TRBV18 and TRBJ2-5, with D unresolved. Germline V CDR1 and CDR2: KGHSH, LQKENI. With 0 bases removed from V and 1 base from J, the gap between germline ends came to 6 bases. The CDR3 sequence is 14 residues long. The CDR3: CASSPPAGQETQYF. The CDR3 DNA follows: TGTGCCAGCTCACCACCGGCAGGCCAAGAGACCCAGTACTTC.

The V call is TRBV2, the J call TRBJ2-5; tentatively, D is TRBD1 (5 bases). Germline CDR1 SNHLY, CDR2 FYNNEI. V was cut by 11 bases and J by 5 bases, with 18 bases left in between. The CDR3 runs 13 residues. DNA of the CDR3: TGTGCCTGGCTGGGGTTGCCAGGGGAGACCCAGTACTTC. This translates into CAWLGLPGETQYF.

This sequence joins TRBV3-1 (or the pseudogene TRBV3-2) and TRBJ2-5; D is perhaps TRBD2 (5 bases). The CDR3 extends over 13 amino acids. The V gene's germline CDR1 is LGHDT and CDR2 YNNKEL (reference sequence). The germline V and J ends were trimmed by 4 bases and 3 bases, with 9 bases remaining between them. The CDR3 protein is CASSRRGEETQYF. Here the CDR3 DNA reads TGTGCCAGCAGCCGACGGGGAGAAGAGACCCAGTACTTC.

The rearrangement joins TRBV3-1 (or the pseudogene TRBV3-2) to TRBJ2-7; TRBD2 agrees at 7 bases. This CDR3 contains 15 residues. Germline V gene sequence: CDR1 LGHDT, CDR2 YNNKEL (reference sequence). With V trimmed by 1 base and J by 3 bases, 6 bases remained unmatched. CDR3 protein: CASSQGVWEGYEQYF. DNA of the CDR3: TGTGCCAGCAGCCAAGGCGTGTGGGAGGGCTACGAGCAGTACTTC.

The chain couples TRBV2 to TRBJ1-2, with TRBD1 matching over 8 bases. V trimming: 4 bases; J trimming: 4 bases; junction bases outside the gene matches: 5. There are 14 residues in the CDR3. Germline V gene lookup returns CDR1 SNHLY and CDR2 FYNNEI. The CDR3 protein is CASSGQGAGYGYTF. As DNA, the CDR3 is TGTGCCAGCAGTGGCCAGGGGGCGGGCTATGGCTACACCTTC.

The chain recombines TRBV19 with TRBJ2-5; 7 bases line up with TRBD1. The CDR3 extends over 14 amino acids. Trimming cost V 4 bases and J 1 base; bases outside gene matches: 3. CDR1 and CDR2 from the germline V gene are LNHDA and SQIVND (reference sequence). CDR3 DNA: TGTGCCAGTAGTACGACAGGGTTCCAAGAGACCCAGTACTTC. Amino acid sequence: CASSTTGFQETQYF.

CDR3 region: CASTLSGLSYEQYF. CDR3 DNA: TGTGCCAGCACTTTAAGCGGGTTATCCTACGAGCAGTACTTC. This rearrangement joins TRBV2 to TRBJ2-7, with D tentatively TRBD2 (6 bases). The CDR3 spans 14 residues. Between the trimmed V and J ends, which lost 7 bases and 1 base, there was a span of 14 bases. Germline-derived CDR1 and CDR2 are SNHLY and FYNNEI.

The chain has TRBV2 and TRBJ2-1; D ambiguous. The CDR3 has 13 amino acids. CDR1 and CDR2 from the germline V gene are SNHLY and FYNNEI. V lost 4 bases, J lost 5 bases, and 9 bases lay in between. The CDR3 region has the DNA TGTGCCAGCAGTGTTGGCTCAAACAATGAGCAGTTCTTC. It encodes CASSVGSNNEQFF.

The CDR3 DNA is TGCGCCAGCCGAAGAGGGGGTACAGATACGCAGTATTTT. This sequence encodes CASRRGGTDTQYF. The chain employs TRBV5-1 and TRBJ2-3; D possibly corresponds to TRBD1 (6 bases). From germline, CDR1 is SGHRS and CDR2 YFSETQ. V was clipped by 7 bases and J by 3 bases, with 12 bases between them. CDR3 length: 13 amino acids.

The chain joins TRBV10-3 to TRBJ2-6, with a tentative D call TRBD1 (6 bases). The ends were cut back, 6 bases at V and 4 bases at J, with 13 bases in the middle. In germline, CDR1 is ENHRY, CDR2 SYGVKD. The CDR3 spans 15 residues. The CDR3 spells CAISEQGTGANVLTF. As DNA, the CDR3 is TGTGCCATCAGCGAACAGGGCACCGGGGCCAACGTCCTGACTTTC.

The chain employs TRBV12-3 or TRBV12-4 and TRBJ1-1, with 9 bases fitting TRBD1. V trimming: 3 bases; J trimming: 5 bases; junction bases outside the gene matches: 1. The CDR3 runs to 13 residues. For the CDR3, the DNA is TGTGCCAGCAGTTTGGGACAGGGTACTGAAGCTTTCTTT. It translates to CASSLGQGTEAFF.